This is a list of T cell receptor beta chains from one sample in a study of technical replicates of blood from a handful of donors. The assay was immunoSEQ multiplex PCR, and TCRdb's table has in-frame clones only and misses some. Here the sample spans some 70,000 clones, 95% to 97% being singletons. The sequencing input was T cells isolated from PBMCs. Every receptor here comes from a human donor in good health. CDR3s include the opening cysteine and the closing phenylalanine or tryptophan. Each record gives: clone size, V gene, J gene, D gene, CDR3 DNA, CDR3 protein. D genes are given only for firm matches. Rows give clone size only sometimes, using once, few, many, or a class for an expanded clone.

-	TRBV5-1	TRBJ2-1	TRBD2	TGCGCCAGCAGCCCCGTCCGGGGGGACAATGAGCAGTTCTTC	CASSPVRGDNEQFF
-	TRBV6-5	TRBJ2-7	-	TGTGCCAGCAGTTACCCAGACTCCGACGAGCAGTACTTC	CASSYPDSDEQYF
-	TRBV7-9	TRBJ2-5	TRBD2	TGTGCCAGCAGCCGGCGGGAGGAAGGAGAGACCCAGTACTTC	CASSRREEGETQYF
-	TRBV4-1	TRBJ1-5	-	TGCGCCAGCAGCCAAGGATTACAGGCCAATCAGCCCCAGCATTTT	CASSQGLQANQPQHF
-	TRBV6-5	TRBJ1-2	TRBD1	TGTGCCAGCAGTTACTCCGGGACAGGGAAGCTCTATGGCTACACCTTC	CASSYSGTGKLYGYTF
-	TRBV4-1	TRBJ2-4	TRBD1	TGCGCCAGCAGCCAAGTACAGGGGGCTCAAAACATTCAGTACTTC	CASSQVQGAQNIQYF
-	TRBV10-3	TRBJ2-6	TRBD1	TGTGCCATCAGGGGTTCCGAACAGGGGGCTGGGGCCAACGTCCTGACTTTC	CAIRGSEQGAGANVLTF
-	TRBV7-9	TRBJ1-1	-	TGTGCCAGCAGCGAGACCTCTCCAATGGGGCACACTGAAGCTTTCTTT	CASSETSPMGHTEAFF
-	TRBV25-1	TRBJ1-5	-	TGTGCCAGCAGTACAGGAACCAATCAGCCCCAGCATTTT	CASSTGTNQPQHF
once	TRBV6-4	TRBJ2-3	TRBD2	TGTGCCAGCAGTGACTCCCCGGGAGGCACCACAGATACGCAGTATTTT	CASSDSPGGTTDTQYF
once	TRBV7-9	TRBJ2-1	-	TGTGCCAGCAGCCAAGCGGAGGCCCACAATGAGCAGTTCTTC	CASSQAEAHNEQFF
-	TRBV10-1	TRBJ2-1	TRBD1	TGCGCCAGCAGGAGACAGGGAACGGGTGAGCAGTTCTTC	CASRRQGTGEQFF
-	TRBV5-6	TRBJ2-3	TRBD1	TGTGCCAGCAGCTCCGGGACAGGGAACCGGCTAGGCACAGATACGCAGTATTTT	CASSSGTGNRLGTDTQYF